The 4 T cell receptor beta chains below come from one sample, sequenced in a study of blood T cell repertoires in COVID-19. Clones were read by immunoSEQ multiplex PCR, and TCRdb kept only the in-frame ones, dropping some. The sample consists of about 490,000 clones, 70% to 90% of them appearing once. The sequencing sample was made of peripheral blood. The receptors stem from a human donor in a cohort sampled during active COVID-19.

The chain is built from TRBV21-1 and TRBJ2-7; TRBD1 is the table's D call, not checked against the DNA. TRBV21-1 is annotated as a pseudogene. The CDR3 has 16 residues. CDR3 sequence (DNA): TGTGCCAGCAGCAAAGAGATGACAGGGTGTGAGGGGGAGCAGTACTTC. It encodes CASSKEMTGCEGEQYF.

The chain combines TRBV7-2 with TRBJ2-3, with a possible D match to TRBD2 (6 bases). Trimming took 1 base from V and 2 from J, leaving 19 bases between them. CDR3 length: 18 residues. Germline V gives CDR1 SGHTA, CDR2 FQGNSA. CDR3 loop: CASSLDVAGTVPTDTQYF. As DNA, the CDR3 is TGTGCCAGCAGCTTAGACGTGGCGGGGACTGTTCCCACAGATACGCAGTATTTT.

The sample holds a few counts of this clone. The chain recombines TRBV2 with TRBJ1-1; the D is unclear. The CDR3 sequence is 12 residues long. V shed 3 bases and J shed 3 bases, with 5 bases lying between them. Per the germline V gene, CDR1 is SNHLY and CDR2 is FYNNEI. CDR3 residues: CASSESYTEAFF. The CDR3 DNA reads as TGTGCCAGCAGTGAGTCGTACACTGAAGCTTTCTTT.

Notes on this clone: The same CDR3 is also encoded by other DNA sequences in this sample. This chain connects TRBV9 to TRBJ2-3; weak D call: TRBD2 (5 bases). Trimming took 2 bases from V and 2 from J, leaving 9 bases between them. The CDR3 sequence is 14 residues long. Germline assignment: CDR1 SGDLS and CDR2 YYNGEE. CDR3 nucleotides: TGTGCCAGCAGCGTCACTAGTTACACAGATACGCAGTATTTT. This codes for CASSVTSYTDTQYF.